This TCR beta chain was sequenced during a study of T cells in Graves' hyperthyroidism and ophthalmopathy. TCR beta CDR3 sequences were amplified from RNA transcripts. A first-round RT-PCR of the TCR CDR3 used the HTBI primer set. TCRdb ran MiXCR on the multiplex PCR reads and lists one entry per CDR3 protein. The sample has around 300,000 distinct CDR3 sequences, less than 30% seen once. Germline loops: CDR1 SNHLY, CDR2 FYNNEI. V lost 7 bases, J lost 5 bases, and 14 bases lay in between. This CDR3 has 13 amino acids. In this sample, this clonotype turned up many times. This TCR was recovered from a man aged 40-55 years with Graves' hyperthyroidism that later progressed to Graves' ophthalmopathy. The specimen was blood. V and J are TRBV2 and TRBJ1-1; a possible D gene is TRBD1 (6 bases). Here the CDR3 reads CASIREGGTEAFF. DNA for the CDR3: TGTGCCAGCATTAGAGAGGGGGGGACTGAAGCTTTCTTT.